What follows are 17 T cell receptor beta chains derived from one specimen sequenced in a study of immune evolution from preneoplasia to lung adenocarcinoma. This table comes from immunoSEQ multiplex PCR, and its TCRdb copy is limited to in-frame clones, with some not included. Of several thousand clones detected, 65% to 85% appear once; the ten largest clones hold approximately 13%. Sequencing was performed on FFPE lung adenocarcinoma in situ tissue. These receptors were collected from a person aged 55-85 years with lung adenocarcinoma.

This chain uses TRBV30 with TRBJ2-7, with unresolved D. The CDR3 is 13 residues long. Trimming took 0 bases from V and 1 from J, leaving 7 bases between them. Germline V CDR1 and CDR2: GTSNPN, SVGIG (reference sequence). CDR3 loop: CAWSVASSYEQYF. As DNA, the CDR3 is TGTGCCTGGAGTGTAGCCAGTTCCTACGAGCAGTACTTC.

This clone was counted a few times. The CDR3 region is CASSPIDRDTYEQYF. CDR3 DNA: TGTGCCAGCAGCCCTATAGACAGGGATACGTACGAGCAGTACTTC. The chain uses TRBV11-3 and TRBJ2-7; 7 bases line up with TRBD1. The CDR3 loop spans 15 amino acids. Germline V gives CDR1 SGHNT, CDR2 YENEEA. Germline trimming cut 5 bases from V and 4 bases from J; bases unmatched to any gene: 11.

The rearrangement joins TRBV9 to TRBJ2-5; TRBD2 is a possible D gene (6 bases). V lost 3 bases and J lost 2, with 8 bases in between. The CDR3 has 13 amino acids. Germline CDR1 SGDLS, CDR2 YYNGEE. The CDR3 DNA is TGTGCCAGCAGCGCCGGGAGTCAAGAGACCCAGTACTTC. This sequence encodes CASSAGSQETQYF.

The V call is TRBV4-3, the J call TRBJ1-5; TRBD1 agrees at 8 bases. Losses at the gene ends were 2 bases for V and 7 bases for J; bases not matched to a gene: 13. From germline, CDR1 is LGHNA and CDR2 YSLEER. CDR3 length equals 17 residues. The CDR3 reads CASSQKHHQGANQPQHF. Written as DNA, the CDR3 is TGCGCCAGCAGCCAAAAACATCATCAGGGGGCAAACCAGCCCCAGCATTTT.

The rearrangement links TRBV11-2 to TRBJ2-1, with D perhaps matching TRBD1 (5 bases). Per germline, CDR1 SGHAT and CDR2 FQNNGV. Trimming pared 4 bases from V and 6 bases from J, leaving 7 bases between. This CDR3 contains 12 residues. The chain's CDR3 is CASSSQGNEQFF. DNA for the CDR3: TGTGCCAGCAGCTCTCAGGGCAATGAGCAGTTCTTC.

This chain connects TRBV20-1 to TRBJ2-5; D might be TRBD1 (5 bases). This CDR3 is built from 10 residues. Germline V gives CDR1 DFQATT, CDR2 SNEGSKA (reference sequence). The V and J ends lost 3 bases and 6 bases respectively, with 5 bases between them. The CDR3 DNA sequence: TGCAGTGCTAGGGGGCAGACCCAGTACTTC. Translation gives CSARGQTQYF.

This chain joins TRBV2 and TRBJ2-3; D perhaps matches TRBD1 (6 bases). This CDR3 is 14 amino acids long. Germline V CDR1 and CDR2: SNHLY, FYNNEI. V was clipped by 6 bases and J by 6 bases, with 16 bases between them. CDR3 residues: CASRNQGSLDTQYF. The CDR3 DNA reads as TGTGCCAGCAGGAATCAGGGGTCACTCGATACGCAGTATTTT.

The rearrangement links TRBV10-3 to TRBJ2-6, with 9 bases lining up with TRBD1. This CDR3 contains 17 residues. Germline V gene sequence: CDR1 ENHRY, CDR2 SYGVKD. Trimming removed 5 bases from V and 3 bases from J; junction bases left unmatched: 8. The CDR3 is CAISPITGGGGANVLTF. The CDR3 DNA reads as TGTGCCATCAGTCCCATTACAGGGGGCGGTGGGGCCAACGTCCTGACTTTC.

The chain combines TRBV5-8 with TRBJ1-1, with TRBD1 as a possible D gene (5 bases). CDR1 is SGHTS, CDR2 YDEGEE, per germline. This CDR3 has 13 residues. Between the trimmed V and J ends, which lost 4 bases and 2 bases, there was a span of 9 bases. The CDR3 region is CASSEGYNTEAFF. The CDR3 nucleotides read TGTGCCAGCAGCGAGGGGTATAACACTGAAGCTTTCTTT.

The chain joins TRBV5-1 to TRBJ2-1; D might be TRBD1 (6 bases). Trimming removed 3 bases from V and 2 bases from J, with 12 bases in between. The length of the CDR3 is 15 residues. CDR1 and CDR2 from the germline V gene are SGHRS and YFSETQ. CDR3 sequence reads: CASSSMTGAYNEQFF. Written as DNA, the CDR3 is TGCGCCAGCAGCTCCATGACAGGCGCCTACAATGAGCAGTTCTTC.

The chain carries TRBV6-5 and TRBJ1-2, with D possibly TRBD1 on 5 matching bases. The length of the CDR3 is 14 residues. Germline V CDR1 and CDR2: MNHEY, SVGAGI. The germline V and J ends were trimmed by 6 bases and 6 bases, with 17 bases remaining between them. CDR3 coding DNA: TGTGCCAGCAGCCTCCGGACGGGGCAAGATGGCTACACCTTC. Translating gives CASSLRTGQDGYTF.

J is TRBJ1-3 and V is TRBV5-4; 7 positions match TRBD1. The V gene end was trimmed by 3 bases and the J gene end by 0 bases; junction bases not matched to a gene: 9. CDR1 and CDR2 from the germline V gene are SGHNT and YYREEE (reference sequence). There are 17 residues in the CDR3. The CDR3 nucleotides are TGTGCCAGCAGCTACGACAGGGAGAAAACCTCTGGAAACACCATATATTTT. This translates into CASSYDREKTSGNTIYF.

The chain joins TRBV6-1 to TRBJ1-2; D gene ambiguous. Germline CDR1 and CDR2: MNHNS and SASEGT. V lost 6 bases, J lost 4 bases, and 15 bases lay in between. The CDR3 is made up of 14 amino acids. The CDR3 region has the DNA TGTGCCAGCAGCAGGTCACGGGCAGTCTATGGCTACACCTTC. This encodes CASSRSRAVYGYTF.

The gene calls are TRBV30 and TRBJ2-7, with TRBD1 matching over 9 bases. Germline V lookup: CDR1 GTSNPN, CDR2 SVGIG (reference sequence). Trimming removed 3 bases from V and 6 bases from J; junction bases left unmatched: 3. The length of the CDR3 is 12 residues. The CDR3 loop reads CAWRHRGLEQYF. The CDR3, as DNA: TGTGCCTGGAGGCACAGGGGGCTCGAGCAGTACTTC.

The rearrangement uses TRBV6-6 and TRBJ2-7; D is tentatively TRBD1 or TRBD2 (5 bases each). Looked up from germline, CDR1 is MNHNY and CDR2 is SVGAGI (reference sequence). V dropped 6 bases and J dropped 2 bases, with 17 bases sitting between them. The CDR3 consists of 15 residues. The CDR3 DNA reads TGTGCCAGCAGCTTTTCGGGGCAGACGGCCTACGAGCAGTACTTC. Translation: CASSFSGQTAYEQYF.

The chain uses TRBV7-9 and TRBJ2-3, with 8 bases matching TRBD1. V shed 3 bases, J shed 0 bases, and the junction held 5 bases outside the gene matches. The CDR3 totals 16 residues. Germline-derived CDR1 and CDR2 are SEHNR and FQNEAQ (reference sequence). For the CDR3, the DNA is TGTGCCAGCAGCTTTGGGACAGGCACTAGCACAGATACGCAGTATTTT. Residues: CASSFGTGTSTDTQYF.

This clone turned up a few times. The rearrangement links TRBV7-9 to TRBJ1-6; tentatively, D is TRBD1 (5 bases). V shed 5 bases and J shed 0 bases, with 14 bases lying between them. CDR1 is SEHNR and CDR2 is FQNEAQ in the germline V gene (reference sequence). CDR3 length: 17 amino acids. CDR3: CASSHTGGSSYNSPLHF. For the CDR3, the DNA is TGTGCCAGCAGCCATACAGGAGGGAGCTCCTATAATTCACCCCTCCACTTT.